The 22 T cell receptor beta chains listed next were all sequenced from one sample in a study of spatial heterogeneity in lung cancer. Overall study findings and caveats: Expanded intratumoral alpha and beta TCR counts tracked tumor mutation counts.

This sample's time point: sample taken at primary tumor resection. TCRdb passed the 5' RACE reads through MiXCR, listing each CDR3 protein once. This repertoire shows roughly 10,000 distinct CDR3 sequences, roughly 8% found once; its top ten account for roughly 19%. Their cognate antigens are unknown. The source was lung tumor tissue, collected at surgery. The receptors shown here come from a male donor with early-stage non-small cell lung cancer.

This chain uses TRBV5-1 with TRBJ2-2; TRBD1 is a possible D gene (5 bases). V was pared by 0 bases and J by 4 bases, with 10 bases between. Germline lookup yields CDR1 SGHRS and CDR2 YFSETQ. This CDR3 contains 15 residues. In DNA, the CDR3 is TGCGCCAGCAGCTTGGGGCCAGACAGCACCGGGGAGCTGTTTTTT. This sequence encodes CASSLGPDSTGELFF.

Note on this clonotype: This may be a read error, as it is one base from a much larger clone. The chain employs TRBV12-3 or TRBV12-4 and TRBJ2-7, with 9 nucleotides matching TRBD2. V trimming: 6 bases; J trimming: 4 bases; junction bases outside the gene matches: 7. The CDR3 is 14 residues long. Here the CDR3 reads CASRASSGTYEQYF. Written as DNA, the CDR3 is TGTGCCAGCAGGGCGTCTAGCGGGACTTACGAGCAGTACTTC.

This clonotype was seen more than once but under ten times. The chain combines TRBV5-1 with TRBJ1-2; possibly TRBD1 for D (6 bases). CDR1 and CDR2 from the germline V gene are SGHRS and YFSETQ. The CDR3 loop spans 14 amino acids. Trimming shortened V by 3 bases and J by 0 bases, and 9 bases separated the two germline ends. The CDR3 coding sequence is TGCGCCAGCAGCTCGGACAGACCTAACTATGGCTACACCTTC. Translating gives CASSSDRPNYGYTF. Based on the CDR3 plus reference TRBV5-1 and TRBJ1-2, the full variable domain is KAGVTQTPRYLIKTRGQQVTLSCSPISGHRSVSWYQQTPGQGLQFLFEYFSETQRNKGNFPGRFSGRQFSNSRSEMNVSTLELGDSALYLCASSSDRPNYGYTFGSGTRLTVV.

This clonotype was observed at least ten times. This chain links TRBV5-1 with TRBJ2-3, with 10 nucleotides matching TRBD1. CDR3 length: 13 amino acids. Trimming removed 5 bases from V and 5 bases from J; junction bases left unmatched: 2. Per the germline V gene, CDR1 is SGHRS and CDR2 is YFSETQ. CDR3 nucleotides: TGCGCCAGCAGTAGGGACAGGGGAGATACGCAGTATTTT. This codes for CASSRDRGDTQYF.

The V and J genes are TRBV10-3 and TRBJ2-7; 10 bases match TRBD1. Germline values: CDR1 ENHRY, CDR2 SYGVKD. The CDR3 runs to 11 residues. Trimming cost V 11 bases and J 6 bases; bases outside gene matches: 4. The CDR3 region is CALGQGTEQYF. Written as DNA, the CDR3 is TGTGCCTTGGGACAGGGGACCGAGCAGTACTTC.

This clonotype was seen many times. The gene calls are TRBV14 and TRBJ2-3; a weak D match, TRBD2 (5 bases). The CDR3 runs to 15 residues. The V end was cut by 1 base, the J end by 9 bases, with 17 bases between. Germline V lookup: CDR1 SGHDN, CDR2 FVKESK. The CDR3 region has the DNA TGTGCCAGCAGCCAAGCTTCTCCCCGGGATATCACGCAGTATTTT. Translated: CASSQASPRDITQYF.

This clonotype occurred many times. This chain connects TRBV6-2 or TRBV6-3 to TRBJ1-1, with no clear D. With 4 bases removed from V and 1 base from J, the gap between germline ends came to 10 bases. Germline V gene lookup returns CDR1 MNHEY and CDR2 SVGEGT. CDR3 length: 14 amino acids. In nucleotides, the CDR3 is TGTGCCAGCAGTTCCGCCTTGAGGAACACTGAAGCTTTCTTT. It yields the protein CASSSALRNTEAFF.

There are many counts of this clonotype. The chain links TRBV7-3 to TRBJ2-3; TRBD1 aligns across 8 bases. Germline V gene sequence: CDR1 SGHTA, CDR2 FQGTGA. The ends lost 5 bases at V and 0 bases at J; junction bases unmatched: 4. This CDR3 spans 15 amino acids. The CDR3 DNA is TGTGCCAGCAGCATACAGGGGGGTAGCACAGATACGCAGTATTTT. It specifies CASSIQGGSTDTQYF.

This clonotype appeared many times. J is TRBJ1-1 and V is TRBV2; D is possibly TRBD1 (5 bases). Germline lookup yields CDR1 SNHLY and CDR2 FYNNEI. This CDR3 region has 14 residues. V was cut by 2 bases and J by 5 bases, with 12 bases left in between. CDR3 sequence: CASSERGGRTEAFF. The CDR3 nucleotides read TGTGCCAGCAGTGAAAGGGGAGGGCGAACTGAAGCTTTCTTT.

This clonotype was counted between two and nine times. The chain couples TRBV20-1 to TRBJ1-2; 9 positions agree with TRBD1. Germline V CDR1 and CDR2: DFQATT, SNEGSKA (reference sequence). The CDR3 spans 14 residues. The trim removed 4 bases at V and 9 bases at J, leaving 12 bases unmatched. The CDR3 sequence: CSATPGQGLGSYTF. The CDR3 DNA is TGCAGTGCTACGCCTGGACAGGGGCTCGGGAGCTACACCTTC.

Ten or more counts support this clonotype. The V gene is TRBV20-1, the J gene TRBJ2-7, with 9 nucleotides matching TRBD2. Looked up from germline, CDR1 is DFQATT and CDR2 is SNEGSKA (reference sequence). This CDR3 contains 14 residues. V was clipped by 6 bases and J by 0 bases; unmatched bases: 6. For the CDR3, the DNA is TGCAGTGCAAGACTAGCGGCCTCCTCCTACGAGCAGTACTTC. Amino acid sequence: CSARLAASSYEQYF.

This clonotype has just a few counts. The chain recombines TRBV4-3 with TRBJ2-7, with a tentative D call TRBD2 (6 bases). This CDR3 comprises 17 residues. Between the trimmed V and J ends, which lost 3 bases and 2 bases, there was a span of 20 bases. From germline, CDR1 is LGHNA and CDR2 YSLEER. CDR3 DNA: TGCGCCAGCAGCCACGTGGGACCCGGGACTGAGACCTACGAGCAGTACTTC. Protein sequence: CASSHVGPGTETYEQYF.

This clonotype was seen many times. The V call is TRBV2, the J call TRBJ2-2; D remains ambiguous. This CDR3 is 11 amino acids long. Per germline, CDR1 SNHLY and CDR2 FYNNEI. The V end was cut by 6 bases, the J end by 4 bases, with 3 bases between. The CDR3 here is CASRATGELFF. The CDR3 coding sequence is TGTGCCAGCAGAGCCACCGGGGAGCTGTTTTTT. Full variable domain (missing parts from reference TRBV2 and TRBJ2-2): EPEVTQTPSHQVTQMGQEVILRCVPISNHLYFYWYRQILGQKVEFLVSFYNNEISEKSEIFDDQFSVERPDGSNFTLKIRSTKLEDSAMYFCASRATGELFFGEGSRLTVL.

This clonotype showed up many times. The J gene is TRBJ2-3, the V gene TRBV29-1; possible D gene TRBD2, 6 bases. The CDR3 is 14 residues long. CDR1 is SQVTM and CDR2 is ANQGSEA in the germline V gene. V was clipped by 4 bases and J by 0 bases, with 11 bases between them. DNA for the CDR3: TGCAGCGTTGTCGCGGGATTTAGCACAGATACGCAGTATTTT. Protein product: CSVVAGFSTDTQYF.

This clonotype turned up a few times. The rearrangement links TRBV29-1 to TRBJ2-7; 7 bases are shared with TRBD1. With 6 bases clipped from V and 0 bases from J, the junction kept 11 bases outside the gene matches. CDR3 length: 15 amino acids. Germline CDR1 reads SQVTM; CDR2 reads ANQGSEA. CDR3 residues: CSVVPMTGISYEQYF. Written as DNA, the CDR3 is TGCAGCGTCGTGCCGATGACAGGGATCTCCTACGAGCAGTACTTC.

This clonotype has at least ten counts. The chain combines TRBV20-1 with TRBJ2-7; 8 bases match TRBD2. The J segment lost 4 bases and the V segment lost 6 bases, leaving 8 bases of the junction unmatched. The V gene's germline CDR1 is DFQATT and CDR2 SNEGSKA (reference sequence). The CDR3 covers 13 residues. The CDR3 protein is CSAPGTSRYEQYF. The CDR3 DNA is TGCAGTGCCCCCGGGACTAGTAGGTACGAGCAGTACTTC.

This clonotype was recorded at least ten times. The chain couples TRBV29-1 to TRBJ2-7, with 12 nucleotides matching TRBD1. Germline CDR1 is SQVTM and CDR2 is ANQGSEA. There are 13 residues in the CDR3. Trimming cost V 5 bases and J 7 bases; bases outside gene matches: 6. For the CDR3, the DNA is TGCAGCGTTCCGGGACAGGGGGCGGGTGAGCAGTACTTC. It yields the protein CSVPGQGAGEQYF.

This clonotype appeared many times. V is TRBV12-3 or TRBV12-4 and J is TRBJ2-7; no clear D gene. The CDR3 covers 13 residues. V dropped 0 bases and J dropped 3 bases, with 6 bases sitting between them. As DNA, the CDR3 is TGTGCCAGCAGTTTAGCGGTTCACTACGAGCAGTACTTC. As protein: CASSLAVHYEQYF.

This clonotype was seen a few times. V and J are TRBV6-1 and TRBJ2-5; perhaps D is TRBD1 or TRBD2 (5 bases each). V shed 3 bases and J shed 4 bases, with 21 bases lying between them. In germline, CDR1 is MNHNS, CDR2 SASEGT. The CDR3 covers 17 residues. This CDR3 reads CASSDKRGTFTPETQYF. The CDR3 DNA reads TGTGCCAGCAGTGATAAGAGGGGAACCTTCACGCCAGAGACCCAGTACTTC.

This chain joins TRBV3-1 and TRBJ1-2, with D unresolved. Trimming pared 1 base from V and 8 bases from J, leaving 11 bases between. The CDR3 length is 13 residues. The V gene's germline CDR1 is LGHDT and CDR2 YNNKEL (reference sequence). The CDR3 DNA reads as TGTGCCAGCAGCCAAGGACTCCGGTCGGGCTACACCTTC. Protein sequence: CASSQGLRSGYTF.

In this sample, this clonotype turned up a few times. The genes are TRBV7-9 and TRBJ2-3; D unresolved. The V gene lost 2 bases and the J gene lost 8 bases, with 14 bases spanning the gap. The CDR3 length is 14 residues. Per the germline V gene, CDR1 is SEHNR and CDR2 is FQNEAQ (reference sequence). This CDR3 is CASSLSGPSGTQYF. CDR3 in DNA: TGTGCCAGCAGCTTATCAGGACCTTCGGGTACGCAGTATTTT.

This sequence joins TRBV5-6 and TRBJ2-1; D may match TRBD1 or TRBD2 (6 bases each). The CDR3 runs 17 residues. Deletions cut 4 bases from V and 6 bases from J, with 23 bases between. From germline, CDR1 is SGHDT and CDR2 YYEEEE. The CDR3 sequence: CASSKIGRGGERNEQFF. The CDR3 DNA sequence: TGTGCCAGCAGCAAAATCGGGAGAGGGGGTGAACGCAATGAGCAGTTCTTC.